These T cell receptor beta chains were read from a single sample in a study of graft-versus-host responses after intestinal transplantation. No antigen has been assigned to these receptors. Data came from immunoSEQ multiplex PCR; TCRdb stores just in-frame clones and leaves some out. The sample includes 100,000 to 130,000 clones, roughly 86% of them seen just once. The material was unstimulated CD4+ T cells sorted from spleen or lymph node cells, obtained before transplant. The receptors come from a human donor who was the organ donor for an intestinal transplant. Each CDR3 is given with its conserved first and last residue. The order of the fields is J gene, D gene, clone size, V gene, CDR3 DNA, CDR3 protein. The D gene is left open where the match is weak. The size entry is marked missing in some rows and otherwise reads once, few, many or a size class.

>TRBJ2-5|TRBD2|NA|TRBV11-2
TGTGCCAGCAGCTTAGCCGGGGGGGCTTCCCGAGAGACCCAGTACTTC
CASSLAGGASRETQYF
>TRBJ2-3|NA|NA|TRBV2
TGTGCCAGCAGTGATTATCTCACAGATACGCAGTATTTT
CASSDYLTDTQYF
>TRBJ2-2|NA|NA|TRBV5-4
TGTGCCAGCAGCTCCGAACCTACCGGGGAGCTGTTTTTT
CASSSEPTGELFF
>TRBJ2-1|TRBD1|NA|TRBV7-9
TGTGCCAGCAGGGCCGGGACAGGGAACAATGAGCAGTTCTTC
CASRAGTGNNEQFF
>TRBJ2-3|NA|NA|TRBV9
TGTGCCAGCAGCGTAAGGGGCCTAGGGGACACAGATACGCAGTATTTT
CASSVRGLGDTDTQYF
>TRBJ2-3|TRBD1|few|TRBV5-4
TGTGCCAGCAGCTCCCGGGACAGGAACACAGATACGCAGTATTTT
CASSSRDRNTDTQYF
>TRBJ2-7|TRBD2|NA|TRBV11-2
TGTGCCAGCAGCTTAGAGTATCTAGCGGGGGGCGGGGGCGGCTACGAGCAGTACTTC
CASSLEYLAGGGGGYEQYF
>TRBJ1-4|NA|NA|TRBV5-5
TGTGCCAGCAGCCCAGGCGTGGACACCTGGTTTGAAAAACTGTTTTTT
CASSPGVDTWFEKLFF
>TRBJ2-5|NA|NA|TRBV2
TGTGCCAGCACGAAGTCGGGAGCTCGGGAGACCCAGTACTTC
CASTKSGARETQYF
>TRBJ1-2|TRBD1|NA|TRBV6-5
TGTGCCAGCAGTGATGGGACAGGGGTGGGCTACACCTTC
CASSDGTGVGYTF
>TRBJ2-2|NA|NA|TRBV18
TGTGCCAGCTCACCTCGGACACCTCCCGTCGGGGAGCTGTTTTTT
CASSPRTPPVGELFF
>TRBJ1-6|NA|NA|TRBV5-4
TGTGCCAGCAGCCTCAACAGCCCTAATTCACCCCTCCACTTT
CASSLNSPNSPLHF
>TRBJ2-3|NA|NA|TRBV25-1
TGTGCCAGCAGCGCCACCCTCGAGGGAAATACGCAGTATTTT
CASSATLEGNTQYF
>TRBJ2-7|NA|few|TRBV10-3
TGTGCCATCAGTGACGACGGGGGGCCCGGGGAGTACTTC
CAISDDGGPGEYF
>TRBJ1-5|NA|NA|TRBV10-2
TGCGCCAGCAAGGATTGGGATCAGCCCCAGCATTTT
CASKDWDQPQHF
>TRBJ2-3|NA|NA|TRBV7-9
TGTGCCAGCAGCGCGCACCGGGACGTCCCTAGCACAGATACGCAGTATTTT
CASSAHRDVPSTDTQYF
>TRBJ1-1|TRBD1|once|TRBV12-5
TGTGCTAGTGGTTCCTCTCCGACAGGGAGCACTGAAGCTTTCTTT
CASGSSPTGSTEAFF
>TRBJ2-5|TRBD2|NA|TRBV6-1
TGTGCCAGCAGCAGCGGGGGGCGTCAAGAGACCCAGTACTTC
CASSSGGRQETQYF
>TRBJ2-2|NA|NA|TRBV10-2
TGCGCCAGCAGATCGTCGAACACCGGGGAGCTGTTTTTT
CASRSSNTGELFF
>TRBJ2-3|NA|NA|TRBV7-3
TGTGCCAGCAGCTTACACCCACCTAGCACAGATACGCAGTATTTT
CASSLHPPSTDTQYF
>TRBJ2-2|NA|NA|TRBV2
TGTGCCAGCAGTGAGAGGCAGGGTAACACCGGGGAGCTGTTTTTT
CASSERQGNTGELFF
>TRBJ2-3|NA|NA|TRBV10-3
TGTGCCATCGCAAGACCCAGCACAGATACGCAGTATTTT
CAIARPSTDTQYF
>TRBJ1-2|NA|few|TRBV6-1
TGTGCCAGCAGTGAATGGGGCTATGGCTACACCTTC
CASSEWGYGYTF
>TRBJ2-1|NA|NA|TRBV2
TGTGCCAGCATTTGGGGAGATACCTACAATGAGCAGTTCTTC
CASIWGDTYNEQFF
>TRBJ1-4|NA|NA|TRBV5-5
TGTGCCAGCAGCTGGGGGGCGACAAGGACTAATGAAAAACTGTTTTTT
CASSWGATRTNEKLFF
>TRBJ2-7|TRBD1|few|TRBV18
TGTGCCAGCTCACTGGGGACAGCCACCTACGAGCAGTACTTC
CASSLGTATYEQYF
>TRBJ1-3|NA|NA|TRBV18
TGTGCCAGCTCGGGCCGGGGGCGGACGGACTCTGGAAACACCATATATTTT
CASSGRGRTDSGNTIYF
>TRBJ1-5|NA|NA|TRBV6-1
TGTGCCAGTAGTGGGGGGGTAAATCAGCCCCAGCATTTT
CASSGGVNQPQHF
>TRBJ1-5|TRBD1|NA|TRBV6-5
TGTGCCAGCAGTCGACAGGGAAATCAGCCCCAGCATTTT
CASSRQGNQPQHF
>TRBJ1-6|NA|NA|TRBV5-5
TGTGCCAGCGGGTTCGATTCACCCCTCCACTTT
CASGFDSPLHF
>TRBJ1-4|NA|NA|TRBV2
TGTGCCAGCAGTGATTCGGGGTTTCCTAATGAAAAACTGTTTTTT
CASSDSGFPNEKLFF
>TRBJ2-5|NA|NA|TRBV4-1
TGCGCCAGCAGCCTGGAGACTGGGCCCCCTGGGACCCAGTACTTC
CASSLETGPPGTQYF
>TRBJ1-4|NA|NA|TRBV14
TGTGCCAGCAGCCAAGCGACCGGTAATGAAAAACTGTTTTTT
CASSQATGNEKLFF
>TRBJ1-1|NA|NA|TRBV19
TGTGCCAGTAGCCCAATAAGGGGGAGGAACACTGAAGCTTTCTTT
CASSPIRGRNTEAFF
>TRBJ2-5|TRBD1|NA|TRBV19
TGTGCCAGTAGTATGGGACAGGGGGCGCAAGAGACCCAGTACTTC
CASSMGQGAQETQYF
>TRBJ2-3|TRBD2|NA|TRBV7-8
TGTGCCAGCAGCCGGGAGGGTAGCACAGATACGCAGTATTTT
CASSREGSTDTQYF
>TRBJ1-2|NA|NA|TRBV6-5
TGTGCCAGCACCACCAGGGATTTGAGCGGCTACACCTTC
CASTTRDLSGYTF
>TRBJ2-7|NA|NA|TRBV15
TGTGCCACCAGCAGAGACATAGGGGTGACGGGCGAGCAGTACTTC
CATSRDIGVTGEQYF
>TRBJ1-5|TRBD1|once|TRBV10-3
TGTGCCATCAGTGAGCGGGGACAGGGAAGTCAGCCCCAGCATTTT
CAISERGQGSQPQHF
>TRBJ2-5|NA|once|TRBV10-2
TGCGCCAGCAGTGTGACAGGCCAGGAAGAGACCCAGTACTTC
CASSVTGQEETQYF
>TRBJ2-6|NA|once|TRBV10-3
TGTGCCATCAGGGACCGAGCGCTCTCTGGGGCCAACGTCCTGACTTTC
CAIRDRALSGANVLTF
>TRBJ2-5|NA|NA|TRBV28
TGTGCCAGCAGTTTTGCGGGGAAACAAGAGACCCAGTACTTC
CASSFAGKQETQYF
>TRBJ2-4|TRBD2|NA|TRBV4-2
TGTGCCAGCAGCCAAGAAGTTTCGGGGGGCAAAAACATTCAGTACTTC
CASSQEVSGGKNIQYF
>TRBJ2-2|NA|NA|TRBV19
TGTGCCAGTAGTGGCGCGGAGGGGCTGTTCGGGGAGCTGTTTTTT
CASSGAEGLFGELFF
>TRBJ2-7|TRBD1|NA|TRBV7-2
TGTGCCAGCAGCTTAGCCCTGGGACAGGGAACCCACGAGCAGTACTTC
CASSLALGQGTHEQYF
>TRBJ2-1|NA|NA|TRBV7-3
TGTGCCAGCAGCTTCCAACTTAGTTGGAATGAGCAGTTCTTC
CASSFQLSWNEQFF
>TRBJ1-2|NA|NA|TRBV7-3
TGTGCCAGCAGCTTAACTTCAGGGACCCACTATGGCTACACCTTC
CASSLTSGTHYGYTF
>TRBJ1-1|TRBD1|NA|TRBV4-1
TGCGCCAGCAGCCAGCTTCGGGACAGGGGCTCTGAAGCTTTCTTT
CASSQLRDRGSEAFF
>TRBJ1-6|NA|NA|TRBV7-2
TGTGCCAGCAGCGAGAGGATAACTTCGAATTCACCCCTCCACTTT
CASSERITSNSPLHF
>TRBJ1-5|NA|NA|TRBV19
TGTGCCAGTACCGGGGGCAGGTCCCATAGCAATCAGCCCCAGCATTTT
CASTGGRSHSNQPQHF
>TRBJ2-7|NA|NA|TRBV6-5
TGTGCCAGCAGCCTTAAGGGGGGATACGAGCAGTACTTC
CASSLKGGYEQYF
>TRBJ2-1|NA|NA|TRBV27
TGTGCCAGCAGTTTACGACGGACCAATGAGCAGTTCTTC
CASSLRRTNEQFF
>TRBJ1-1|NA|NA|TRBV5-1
TGCGCCAGCACCCCGGGACGAGCAAACACTGAAGCTTTCTTT
CASTPGRANTEAFF
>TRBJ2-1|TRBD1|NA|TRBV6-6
TGTGCCAGCAGTCAACCACAGGGGGTAAGGTTCAATGAGCAGTTCTTC
CASSQPQGVRFNEQFF